This T cell receptor beta chain originates from a study of blood T cells in healthy people across ages (dated by TCRdb to the mid-2010s). Describing the broader study: Template switching captured roughly one uniquely barcoded TCR beta cDNA molecule per two T cells in model experiments. Using deep sequencing normalized with unique cDNA molecular identifiers, the study measured how TCR beta repertoire diversity changes with age. The donors were divided into four age groups: young (average approximately 16 years), middle-aged (approximately 39), aged (roughly 66) and long-lived (about 84). To avoid experimental bias, donors of different ages were randomly spread across the sequencing lanes. Two additional independent replicas of 1 million unique cDNA reads from the same blood draw were analyzed for two donors (one aged 18 to 30 and one aged 80 or older). Overall study results and their limits: Compared with the aged group, the long-lived group had more naive CD4+ T cells, fewer expanded clones and increased TCR diversity, a pattern suggesting age selection. As age increased, observed TCR beta diversity per million T cells dropped in a roughly linear way, and a significant reduction was already evident by age 40. Bulk unsorted PBMC profiling prevented conclusive comparison of naive and antigen-experienced compartments. Total diversity estimates from one million sequenced T cells were considered lower bounds and underestimates. There was a strong correlation between observed TCR beta diversity and the percentage of naive T cells measured by flow cytometry. Because donor CMV infection status was unknown, age-related changes in expanded clonotypes were potentially confounded.

The germline ends are 5 bases apart after V is trimmed by 1 base and J by 4 bases. Spanning cysteine to phenylalanine, the CDR3 consists of 12 amino acids. The DNA shown is the 36-base CDR3, in frame from base 1. The germline V gene provides CDR1 SGHRS and CDR2 YFSETQ. Receptors were amplified or captured by 5' RACE. The run used an Illumina HiSeq 2500. The second PCR ran for roughly 7 to 11 cycles and used a J-beta primer mix along with a sample-barcoded 5' primer. A unique molecular identifier was introduced onto each TCR beta cDNA molecule by a template-switch 5' adaptor carrying 12 random nucleotides. Each sample yielded at least 2.5 million CDR3-containing paired-end reads. The Mint cDNA synthesis kit, primed by a TRBC-specific oligonucleotide, was used to synthesize first-strand cDNA from all RNA. Following uracil-DNA glycosylase treatment, all cDNA underwent a first 18-cycle PCR with the universal primers M1SS and BC2_uni_R. Turning to the authors' computational methods: For normalization, 1 million high-quality reads were randomly selected from each sample, with every read carrying a distinct molecular identifier. Reads sharing molecular identifiers were discarded rather than binned into consensus sequences. MiTCR, run with a Q25 quality threshold and the strictest error-elimination algorithm, handled CDR3 identification, clonotype clustering and error correction. A nonparametric unseen species model with Euler transformation was used to estimate a lower bound on total TCR beta diversity. The public reads were run again by TCRdb, first through fastp at Q25 and then through MiXCR, and only productive beta chains were kept. When rows share a CDR3 protein, they turn into one entry using the most common DNA and genes. Here the V and J calls rest on TCRdb's processing, not on the authors' analysis. This sample comprises around 750,000 distinct CDR3 sequences, 50% to 65% of them detected only once. The leading ten clones occupy approximately 40% of the sample.

In its sample, this clonotype was seen a few times. It has no known antigen specificity. Per-base qualities were not stored, and no clone one base away is much larger. Systemically healthy Caucasian individuals from Russia, approximately 39 in total and aged roughly 6 to 100 years, were included as donors. Each donor gave ten milliliters of peripheral blood, drawn into EDTA-treated Vacutainer tubes. Ficoll-Paque density-gradient centrifugation was used to isolate PBMCs, with at least 6.5 million per sample. Total RNA, at least 5.5 micrograms per sample, was extracted from PBMCs with Trizol reagent. The percentages of naive CD45RAhigh/CD27high T cells were determined by flow cytometry on a PBMC aliquot from every donor.

The clonotype originates from an elderly man in good health. The chain is assembled from TRBV5-1 and TRBJ1-2; no confident D gene assignment can be made. The sequenced sample consisted of blood. The CDR3: CASSLSTYGYTF. The nucleotides read TGCGCCAGCAGCTTGTCCACCTATGGCTACACCTTC.